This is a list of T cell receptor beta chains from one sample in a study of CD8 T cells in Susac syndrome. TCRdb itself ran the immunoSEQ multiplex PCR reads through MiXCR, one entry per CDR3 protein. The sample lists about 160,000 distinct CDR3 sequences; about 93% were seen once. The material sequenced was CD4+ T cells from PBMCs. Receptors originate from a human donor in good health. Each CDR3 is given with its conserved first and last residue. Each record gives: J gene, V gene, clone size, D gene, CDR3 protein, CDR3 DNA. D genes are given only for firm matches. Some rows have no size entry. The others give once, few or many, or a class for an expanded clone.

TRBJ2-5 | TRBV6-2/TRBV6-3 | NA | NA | CASSYHRRSTWETQYF | TGTGCCAGCAGTTACCATCGGCGGTCGACGTGGGAGACCCAGTACTTC
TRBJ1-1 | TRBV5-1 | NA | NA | CASSDPGSDTEAFF | TGCGCCAGCAGCGATCCGGGATCGGACACTGAAGCTTTCTTT
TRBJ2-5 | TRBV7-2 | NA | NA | CASSFWETQYF | TGTGCCAGCAGCTTCTGGGAGACCCAGTACTTC
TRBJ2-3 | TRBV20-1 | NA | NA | CSATNEDTQYF | TGCAGTGCCACGAATGAAGATACGCAGTATTTT
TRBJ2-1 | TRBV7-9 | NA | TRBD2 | CASSGPGLAGGNYNEQFF | TGTGCCAGCAGCGGACCGGGACTAGCGGGGGGAAACTACAATGAGCAGTTCTTC
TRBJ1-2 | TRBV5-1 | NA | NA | CASSLTASTNYGYTF | TGCGCCAGCTCACTGACAGCCTCTACTAACTATGGCTACACCTTC
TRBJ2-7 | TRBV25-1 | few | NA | CASSEGRGGYEQYF | TGTGCCAGCAGTGAGGGGAGGGGGGGCTACGAGCAGTACTTC
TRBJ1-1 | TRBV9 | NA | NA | CASSVGTQTDTEAFF | TGTGCCAGCAGCGTAGGTACACAGACAGACACTGAAGCTTTCTTT
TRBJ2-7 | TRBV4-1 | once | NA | CASSPLTGAYEQYF | TGCGCCAGCAGCCCCCTGACAGGAGCCTACGAGCAGTACTTC
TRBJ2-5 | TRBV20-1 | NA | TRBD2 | CSAATSAETQYF | TGCAGTGCTGCGACTAGCGCCGAGACCCAGTACTTC
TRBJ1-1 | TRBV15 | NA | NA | CATSRAGGLNTEAFF | TGTGCCACCAGCAGAGCCGGGGGCCTGAACACTGAAGCTTTCTTT
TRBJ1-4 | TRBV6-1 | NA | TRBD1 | CASRDREVDEKLFF | TGTGCCAGCAGGGACAGGGAGGTCGATGAAAAACTGTTTTTT
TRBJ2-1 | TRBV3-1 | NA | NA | CASEQGGNNGMEQFF | TGTGCCAGCGAGCAGGGGGGTAACAATGGTATGGAGCAGTTCTTC
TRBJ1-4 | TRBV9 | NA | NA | CASSVGTATNEKLFF | TGTGCCAGCAGCGTAGGAACCGCAACTAATGAAAAACTGTTTTTT
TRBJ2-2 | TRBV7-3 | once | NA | CASSLIPGGGRNTGELFF | TGTGCCAGCAGCTTAATTCCAGGAGGGGGGCGCAACACCGGGGAGCTGTTTTTT
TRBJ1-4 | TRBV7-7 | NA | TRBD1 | CASSLDRGEKLFF | TGTGCCAGCAGTTTGGACAGGGGTGAAAAACTGTTTTTT
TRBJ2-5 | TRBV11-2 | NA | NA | CASSLGRLGVQETQYF | TGTGCCAGCAGCTTAGGGCGGCTAGGGGTCCAAGAGACCCAGTACTTC
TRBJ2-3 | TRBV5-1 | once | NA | CASSGGPDTQYF | TGCGCCAGCAGCGGGGGCCCAGATACGCAGTATTTT
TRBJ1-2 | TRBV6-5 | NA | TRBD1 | CASRQTAGTGYGYTF | TGTGCCAGCAGACAAACAGCCGGGACAGGCTATGGCTACACCTTC
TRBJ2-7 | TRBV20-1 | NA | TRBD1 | CSAVTPGQGANEQYF | TGCAGTGCAGTGACTCCGGGACAGGGGGCGAACGAGCAGTACTTC
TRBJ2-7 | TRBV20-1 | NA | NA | CSASPAGPTYEQYF | TGCAGTGCTTCTCCGGCGGGGCCCACCTACGAGCAGTACTTC
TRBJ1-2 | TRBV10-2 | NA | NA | CASAPGHNYGYTF | TGCGCCAGCGCCCCGGGACACAACTATGGCTACACCTTC
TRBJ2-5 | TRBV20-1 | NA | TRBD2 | CSARKAGRQETQYF | TGCAGTGCTAGGAAAGCGGGGCGCCAAGAGACCCAGTACTTC
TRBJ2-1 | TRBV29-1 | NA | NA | CSVSRDSSYNEQFF | TGCAGCGTAAGCCGAGATAGCTCCTACAATGAGCAGTTCTTC
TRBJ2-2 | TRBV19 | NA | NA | CASSVTGMGTGELFF | TGTGCCAGTAGTGTTACAGGGATGGGCACCGGGGAGCTGTTTTTT
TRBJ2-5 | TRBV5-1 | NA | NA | CASSEGSAETQYF | TGCGCCAGCAGCGAGGGCAGCGCCGAGACCCAGTACTTC
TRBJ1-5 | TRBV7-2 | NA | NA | CASSLLGSAGQPQHF | TGTGCCAGCAGCTTACTAGGTTCGGCAGGTCAGCCCCAGCATTTT
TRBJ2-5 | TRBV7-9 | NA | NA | CASTEEREWWMETQYF | TGTGCCAGCACGGAGGAGAGGGAGTGGTGGATGGAGACCCAGTACTTC
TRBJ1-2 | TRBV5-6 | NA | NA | CASSLAFGYGYTF | TGTGCCAGCAGCTTGGCTTTCGGGTATGGCTACACCTTC
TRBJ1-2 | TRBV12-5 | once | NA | CASDRDGGSGYTF | TGTGCTAGTGACAGGGACGGCGGGTCCGGCTACACCTTC
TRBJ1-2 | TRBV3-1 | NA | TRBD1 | CASSPAGTDYGYTF | TGTGCCAGCAGCCCCGCCGGGACAGACTATGGCTACACCTTC
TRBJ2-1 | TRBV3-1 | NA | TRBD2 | CASSQLAGGPREQFF | TGTGCCAGCAGCCAACTAGCGGGGGGGCCCAGGGAGCAGTTCTTC
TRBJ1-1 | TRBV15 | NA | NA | CATSASGGRTEAFF | TGTGCCACCAGTGCAAGTGGAGGGAGGACTGAAGCTTTCTTT
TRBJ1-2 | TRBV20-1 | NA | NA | CSANPPRGYTF | TGCAGTGCTAATCCACCGAGGGGCTACACCTTC
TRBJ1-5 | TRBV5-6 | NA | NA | CASSLGREVDQPQHF | TGTGCCAGCAGCTTGGGCAGGGAAGTGGATCAGCCCCAGCATTTT
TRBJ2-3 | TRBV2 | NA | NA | CASSWTTDTQYF | TGTGCCAGCAGCTGGACCACAGATACGCAGTATTTT
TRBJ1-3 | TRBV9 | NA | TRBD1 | CASSPGGVAGNTIYF | TGTGCCAGCAGCCCAGGGGGGGTTGCTGGAAACACCATATATTTT
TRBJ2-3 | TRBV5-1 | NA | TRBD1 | CASSLAISQGAQYF | TGCGCCAGCAGCTTGGCCATCTCACAGGGGGCGCAGTATTTT
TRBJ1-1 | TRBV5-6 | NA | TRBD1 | CASSLGDRGWTEAFF | TGTGCCAGCAGCTTGGGAGACAGGGGTTGGACTGAAGCTTTCTTT
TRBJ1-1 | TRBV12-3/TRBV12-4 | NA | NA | CASSFVGDTEAFF | TGTGCCAGCAGTTTCGTTGGGGACACTGAAGCTTTCTTT
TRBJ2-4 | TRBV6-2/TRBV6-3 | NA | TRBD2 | CASVGWEGAKNIQYF | TGTGCCAGCGTTGGGTGGGAGGGCGCCAAAAACATTCAGTACTTC
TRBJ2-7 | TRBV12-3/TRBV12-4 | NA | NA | CASSSRDGVSYEQYF | TGTGCCAGCAGTTCCCGCGACGGGGTCTCCTACGAGCAGTACTTC
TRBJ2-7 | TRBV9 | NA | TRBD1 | CASSVEDRDNEQYF | TGTGCCAGCAGCGTAGAGGACAGGGATAACGAGCAGTACTTC
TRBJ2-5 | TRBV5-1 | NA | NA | CASSTAGHLEETQYF | TGCGCCAGCAGCACGGCGGGACACCTAGAAGAGACCCAGTACTTC
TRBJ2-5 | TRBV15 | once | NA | CATSRETNQETQYF | TGTGCCACCAGCAGAGAAACCAACCAAGAGACCCAGTACTTC
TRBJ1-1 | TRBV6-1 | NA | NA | CASSWEDTEAFF | TGTGCCAGCAGCTGGGAGGACACTGAAGCTTTCTTT
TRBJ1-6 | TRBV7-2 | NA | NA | CASTGGGTVASPLHF | TGTGCCAGCACCGGGGGGGGGACTGTAGCCTCACCCCTCCACTTT
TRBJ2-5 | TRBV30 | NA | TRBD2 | CAWTAGGGQETQYF | TGTGCCTGGACGGCGGGGGGAGGGCAAGAGACCCAGTACTTC
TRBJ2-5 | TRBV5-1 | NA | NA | CASSSPEGGETQYF | TGCGCCAGCAGCTCCCCAGAGGGGGGAGAGACCCAGTACTTC
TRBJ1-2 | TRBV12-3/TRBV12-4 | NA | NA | CASAFTDGYTF | TGTGCCAGCGCTTTCACAGATGGCTACACCTTC
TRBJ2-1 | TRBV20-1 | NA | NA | CSANGGFYSNEQFF | TGCAGTGCTAATGGGGGGTTTTATTCCAATGAGCAGTTCTTC